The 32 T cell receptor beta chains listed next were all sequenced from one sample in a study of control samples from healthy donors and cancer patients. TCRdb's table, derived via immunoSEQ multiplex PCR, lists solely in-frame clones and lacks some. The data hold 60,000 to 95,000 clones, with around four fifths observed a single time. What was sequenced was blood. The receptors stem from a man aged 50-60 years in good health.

CDR3 bases: TGTGCCTGGAGTGTAGGGCAGGGGCGGAATGAAAAACTGTTTTTT. Protein: CAWSVGQGRNEKLFF. V gene TRBV30 combines with J gene TRBJ1-4; a weak D match, TRBD1 (6 bases). V lost 0 bases and J lost 5, with 13 bases in between. Germline assignment: CDR1 GTSNPN and CDR2 SVGIG (reference sequence). The CDR3 is 15 residues long.

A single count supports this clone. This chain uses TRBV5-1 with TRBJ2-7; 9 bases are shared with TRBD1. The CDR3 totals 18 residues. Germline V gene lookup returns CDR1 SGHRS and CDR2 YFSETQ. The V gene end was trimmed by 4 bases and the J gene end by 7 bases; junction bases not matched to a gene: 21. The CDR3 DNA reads TGCGCCAGCAGCGCATCTCCCGGGACAGGGACCCTTGAGGAGGAGCAGTACTTC. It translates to CASSASPGTGTLEEEQYF.

CDR3 region: CASSQDPRQFNTEAFF. In DNA, the CDR3 is TGCGCCAGCAGCCAAGATCCCAGACAGTTTAACACTGAAGCTTTCTTT. This sequence joins TRBV4-3 and TRBJ1-1; TRBD1 is a possible D gene (5 bases). V was pared by 0 bases and J by 2 bases, with 13 bases between. The CDR3 extends over 16 amino acids. CDR1 and CDR2 from the germline V gene are LGHNA and YSLEER.

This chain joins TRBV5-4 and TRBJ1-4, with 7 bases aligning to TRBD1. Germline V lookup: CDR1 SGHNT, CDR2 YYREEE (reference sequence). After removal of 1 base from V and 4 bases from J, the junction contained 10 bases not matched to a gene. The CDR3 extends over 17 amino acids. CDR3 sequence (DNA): TGTGCCAGCAGCTTGTCCCACGGGACAGCGATTAATGAAAAACTGTTTTTT. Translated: CASSLSHGTAINEKLFF. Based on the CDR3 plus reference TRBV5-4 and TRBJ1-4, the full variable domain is ETGVTQSPTHLIKTRGQQVTLRCSSQSGHNTVSWYQQALGQGPQFIFQYYREEENGRGNFPPRFSGLQFPNYSSELNVNALELDDSALYLCASSLSHGTAINEKLFFGSGTQLSVL.

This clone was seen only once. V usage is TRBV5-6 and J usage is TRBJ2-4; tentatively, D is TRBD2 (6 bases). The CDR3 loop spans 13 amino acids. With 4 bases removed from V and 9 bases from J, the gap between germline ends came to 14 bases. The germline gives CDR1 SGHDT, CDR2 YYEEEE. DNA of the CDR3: TGTGCCAGCAGCCTAGGGACCGGGGGCATTCAGTACTTC. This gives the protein CASSLGTGGIQYF.

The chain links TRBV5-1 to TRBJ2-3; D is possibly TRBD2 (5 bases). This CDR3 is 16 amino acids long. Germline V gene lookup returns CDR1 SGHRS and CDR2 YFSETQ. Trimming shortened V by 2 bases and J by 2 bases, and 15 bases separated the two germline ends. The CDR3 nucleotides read TGCGCCAGCAGCTTCAGGCGGGTAGACAACACAGATACGCAGTATTTT. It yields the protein CASSFRRVDNTDTQYF.

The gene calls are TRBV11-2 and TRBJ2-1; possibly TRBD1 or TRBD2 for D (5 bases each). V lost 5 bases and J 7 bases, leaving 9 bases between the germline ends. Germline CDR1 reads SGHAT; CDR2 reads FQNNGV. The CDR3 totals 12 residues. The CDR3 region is CASSQEGNEQFF. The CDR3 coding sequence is TGTGCCAGCAGCCAAGAGGGGAATGAGCAGTTCTTC.

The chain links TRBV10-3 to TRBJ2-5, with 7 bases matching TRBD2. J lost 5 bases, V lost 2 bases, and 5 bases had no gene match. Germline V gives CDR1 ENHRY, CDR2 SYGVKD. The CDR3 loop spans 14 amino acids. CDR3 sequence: CAISEPREGETQYF. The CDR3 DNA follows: TGTGCCATCAGTGAGCCCAGGGAGGGGGAGACCCAGTACTTC.

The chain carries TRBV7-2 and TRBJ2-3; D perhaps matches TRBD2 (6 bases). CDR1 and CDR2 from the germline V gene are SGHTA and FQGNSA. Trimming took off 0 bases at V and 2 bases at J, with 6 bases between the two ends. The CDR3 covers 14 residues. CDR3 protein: CASSLARDTDTQYF. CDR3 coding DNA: TGTGCCAGCAGCTTAGCGCGGGACACAGATACGCAGTATTTT.

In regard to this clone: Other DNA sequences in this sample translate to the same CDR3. The CDR3, as DNA: TGTGCCAGCAGCTTAACCGCGAACACTGAAGCTTTCTTT. Translation gives CASSLTANTEAFF. V and J are TRBV11-3 and TRBJ1-1; D remains ambiguous. CDR1 and CDR2 from the germline V gene are SGHNT and YENEEA. This CDR3 has 13 residues. V was pared by 2 bases and J by 1 base, with 5 bases between.

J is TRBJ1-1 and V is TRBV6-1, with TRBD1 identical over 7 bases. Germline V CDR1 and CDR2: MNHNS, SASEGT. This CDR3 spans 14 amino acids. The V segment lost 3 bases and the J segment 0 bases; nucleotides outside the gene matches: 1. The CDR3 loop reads CASSDRGLNTEAFF. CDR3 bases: TGTGCCAGCAGTGACAGGGGGTTGAACACTGAAGCTTTCTTT.

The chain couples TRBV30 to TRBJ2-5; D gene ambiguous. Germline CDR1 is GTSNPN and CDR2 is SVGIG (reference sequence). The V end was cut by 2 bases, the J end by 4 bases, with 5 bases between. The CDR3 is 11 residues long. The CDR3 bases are TGTGCCTGGAGTAGGGCAGAGACCCAGTACTTC. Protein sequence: CAWSRAETQYF.

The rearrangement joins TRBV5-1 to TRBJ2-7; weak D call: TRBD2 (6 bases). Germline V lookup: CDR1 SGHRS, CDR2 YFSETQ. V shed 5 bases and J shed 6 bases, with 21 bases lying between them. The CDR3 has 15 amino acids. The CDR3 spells CASRPTSGVESEQYF. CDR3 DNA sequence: TGCGCCAGCAGGCCAACGTCGGGGGTTGAGAGCGAGCAGTACTTC.

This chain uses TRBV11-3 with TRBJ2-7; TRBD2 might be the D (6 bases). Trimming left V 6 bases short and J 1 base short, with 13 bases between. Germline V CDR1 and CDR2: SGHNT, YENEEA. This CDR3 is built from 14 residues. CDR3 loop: CASSSSSDSYEQYF. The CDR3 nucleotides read TGTGCCAGCAGTTCCTCTAGCGATTCCTACGAGCAGTACTTC. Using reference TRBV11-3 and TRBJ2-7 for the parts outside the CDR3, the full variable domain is EAGVVQSPRYKIIEKKQPVAFWCNPISGHNTLYWYLQNLGQGPELLIRYENEEAVDDSQLPKDRFSAERLKGVDSTLKIQPAELGDSAVYLCASSSSSDSYEQYFGPGTRLTVT.

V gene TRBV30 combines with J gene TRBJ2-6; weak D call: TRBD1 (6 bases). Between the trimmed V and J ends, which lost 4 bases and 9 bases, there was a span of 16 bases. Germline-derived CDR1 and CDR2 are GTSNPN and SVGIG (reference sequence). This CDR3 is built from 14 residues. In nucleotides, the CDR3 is TGTGCCTGGAATCTGGCAGGGGTGGTCAACGTCCTGACTTTC. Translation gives CAWNLAGVVNVLTF.

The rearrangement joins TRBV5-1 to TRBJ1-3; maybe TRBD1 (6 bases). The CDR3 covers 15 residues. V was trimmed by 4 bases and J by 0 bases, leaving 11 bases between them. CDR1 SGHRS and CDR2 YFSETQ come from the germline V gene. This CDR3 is CASSLQGPSGNTIYF. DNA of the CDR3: TGCGCCAGCAGCCTACAGGGACCCTCTGGAAACACCATATATTTT.

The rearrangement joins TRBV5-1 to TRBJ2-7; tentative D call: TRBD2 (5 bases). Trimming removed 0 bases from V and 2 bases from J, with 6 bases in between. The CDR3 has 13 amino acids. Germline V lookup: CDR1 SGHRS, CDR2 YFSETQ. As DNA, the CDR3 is TGCGCCAGCAGCTTGGGACTAACCTACGAGCAGTACTTC. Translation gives CASSLGLTYEQYF.

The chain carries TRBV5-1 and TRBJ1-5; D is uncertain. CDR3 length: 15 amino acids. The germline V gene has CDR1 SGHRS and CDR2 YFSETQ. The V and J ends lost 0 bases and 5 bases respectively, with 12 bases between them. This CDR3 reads CASSLEGRRDQPQHF. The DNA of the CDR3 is TGCGCCAGCAGCTTGGAAGGCAGAAGAGATCAGCCCCAGCATTTT.

DNA of the CDR3: TGCGCCAGCAGCTCCCAGGGGCGCGAGCAGTTCTTC. This translates into CASSSQGREQFF. V usage is TRBV5-1 and J usage is TRBJ2-1, with a weak D call TRBD1 (6 bases). The CDR3 is made up of 12 amino acids. V was shortened by 3 bases and J by 10 bases, with 11 bases between the two germline ends. CDR1 is SGHRS, CDR2 YFSETQ, per germline.

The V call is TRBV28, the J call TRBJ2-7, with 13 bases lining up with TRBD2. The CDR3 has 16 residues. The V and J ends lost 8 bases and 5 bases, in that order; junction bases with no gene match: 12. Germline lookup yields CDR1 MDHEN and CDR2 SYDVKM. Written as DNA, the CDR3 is TGTGCCAGCTCAAGTGGTACTAGCGGGAGGGTCCACGAGCAGTACTTC. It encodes CASSSGTSGRVHEQYF.

CDR3 residues: CASSPLTSTNEQFF. CDR3 DNA sequence: TGTGCCAGCAGCCCATTGACTAGTACGAATGAGCAGTTCTTC. The genes are TRBV7-2 and TRBJ2-1; weak D call: TRBD2 (6 bases). This CDR3 has 14 residues. Germline V lookup: CDR1 SGHTA, CDR2 FQGNSA. Trimming removed 5 bases from V and 7 bases from J, with 15 bases in between.

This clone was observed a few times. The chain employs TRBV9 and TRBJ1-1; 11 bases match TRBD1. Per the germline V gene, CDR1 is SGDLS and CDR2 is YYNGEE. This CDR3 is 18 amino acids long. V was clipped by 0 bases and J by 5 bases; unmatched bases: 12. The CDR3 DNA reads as TGTGCCAGCAGCGTAGGCGCGGACAGGGGGCTCTCTAGTACTGAAGCTTTCTTT. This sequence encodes CASSVGADRGLSSTEAFF. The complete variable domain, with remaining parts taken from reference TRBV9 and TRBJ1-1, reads DSGVTQTPKHLITATGQRVTLRCSPRSGDLSVYWYQQSLDQGLQFLIQYYNGEERAKGNILERFSAQQFPDLHSELNLSSLELGDSALYFCASSVGADRGLSSTEAFFGQGTRLTVV.

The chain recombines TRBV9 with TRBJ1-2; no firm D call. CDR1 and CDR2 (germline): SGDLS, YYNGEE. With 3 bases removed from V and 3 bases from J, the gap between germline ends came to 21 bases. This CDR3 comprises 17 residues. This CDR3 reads CASSASVRSRTHYGYTF. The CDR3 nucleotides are TGTGCCAGCAGCGCGTCAGTGCGCTCTCGAACCCACTATGGCTACACCTTC.

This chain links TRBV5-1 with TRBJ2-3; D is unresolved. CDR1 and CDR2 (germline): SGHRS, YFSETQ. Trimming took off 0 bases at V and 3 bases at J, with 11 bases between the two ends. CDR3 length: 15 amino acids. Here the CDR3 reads CASSLGARRTDTQYF. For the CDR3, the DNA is TGCGCCAGCAGCTTGGGGGCGAGAAGGACAGATACGCAGTATTTT.

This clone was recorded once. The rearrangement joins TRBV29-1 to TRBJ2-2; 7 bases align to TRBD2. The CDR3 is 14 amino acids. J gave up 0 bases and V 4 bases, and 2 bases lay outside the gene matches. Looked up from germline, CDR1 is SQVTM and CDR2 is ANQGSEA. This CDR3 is CSVASGPNTGELFF. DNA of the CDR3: TGCAGCGTTGCTAGCGGACCGAACACCGGGGAGCTGTTTTTT.

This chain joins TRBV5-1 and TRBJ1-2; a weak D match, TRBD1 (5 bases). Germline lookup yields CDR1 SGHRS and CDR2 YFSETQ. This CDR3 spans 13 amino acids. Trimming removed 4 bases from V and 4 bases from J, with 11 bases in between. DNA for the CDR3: TGCGCCAGCAGCCCCGGGGGAACCTATGGCTACACCTTC. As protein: CASSPGGTYGYTF.

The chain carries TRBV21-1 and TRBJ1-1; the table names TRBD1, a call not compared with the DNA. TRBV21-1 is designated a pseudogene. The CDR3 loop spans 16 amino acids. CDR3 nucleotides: TGTGCCAGCAGCGGGGGACAGGGGGATTCTGGCACTGAAGCTTTCTTT. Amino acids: CASSGGQGDSGTEAFF.

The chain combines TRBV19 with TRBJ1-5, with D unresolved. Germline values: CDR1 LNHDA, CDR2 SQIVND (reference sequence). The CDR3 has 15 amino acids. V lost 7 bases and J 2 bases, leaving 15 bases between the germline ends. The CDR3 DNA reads TGTGCCAGTACCGTCTCGTCACGCGGCAATCAGCCCCAGCATTTT. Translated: CASTVSSRGNQPQHF.

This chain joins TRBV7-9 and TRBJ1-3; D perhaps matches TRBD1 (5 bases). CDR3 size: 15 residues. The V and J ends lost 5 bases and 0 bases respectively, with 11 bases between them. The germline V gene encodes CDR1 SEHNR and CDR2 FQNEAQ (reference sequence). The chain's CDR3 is CASSPGGVSGNTIYF. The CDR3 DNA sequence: TGTGCCAGCAGCCCAGGAGGGGTCTCTGGAAACACCATATATTTT.

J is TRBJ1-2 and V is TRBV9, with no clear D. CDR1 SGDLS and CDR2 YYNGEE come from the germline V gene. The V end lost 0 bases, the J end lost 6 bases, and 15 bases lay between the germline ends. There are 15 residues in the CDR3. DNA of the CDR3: TGTGCCAGCAGCGTAGGGAGAGGGATCATAGATGGCTACACCTTC. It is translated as CASSVGRGIIDGYTF. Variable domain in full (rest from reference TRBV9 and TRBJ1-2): DSGVTQTPKHLITATGQRVTLRCSPRSGDLSVYWYQQSLDQGLQFLIQYYNGEERAKGNILERFSAQQFPDLHSELNLSSLELGDSALYFCASSVGRGIIDGYTFGSGTRLTVV.

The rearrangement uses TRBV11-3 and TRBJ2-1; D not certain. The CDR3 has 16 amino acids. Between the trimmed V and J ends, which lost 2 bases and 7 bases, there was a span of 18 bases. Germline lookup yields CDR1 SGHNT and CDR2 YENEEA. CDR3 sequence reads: CASSLSGSLTANEQFF. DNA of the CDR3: TGTGCCAGCAGCTTAAGTGGCAGTTTGACGGCTAATGAGCAGTTCTTC.

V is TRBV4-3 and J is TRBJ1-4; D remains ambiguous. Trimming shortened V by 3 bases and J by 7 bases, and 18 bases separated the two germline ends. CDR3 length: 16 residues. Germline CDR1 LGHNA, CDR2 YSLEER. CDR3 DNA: TGCGCCAGCAGCCACTCTTCGGGCGAGCGTCCTGAAAAACTGTTTTTT. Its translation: CASSHSSGERPEKLFF.